The TCR beta chain under discussion was sequenced for a study of blood T cell repertoires in COVID-19. Study details: Donors in the United States, Italy and Spain gave samples during acute or convalescent COVID-19.

Per the original methods: Researchers report that nucleated cell counts were estimated from reference gene primer amplification. The method was immunoSEQ multiplex PCR; TCRdb's version includes in-frame clones alone and lacks a portion of them. V, J and clone size are taken as reported in that table, and D and trimming were inferred from the DNA itself. Here the sample spans fewer than 200,000 clones, roughly 70% being singletons. Germline V gene data show CDR1 as LNHDA and CDR2 as SQIVND (reference sequence). The ends lost 1 base at V and 4 bases at J; junction bases unmatched: 4. The CDR3 covers 15 residues.

The receptor comes from a woman over 75 with acute or convalescent COVID-19. The specimen sequenced was peripheral blood. The chain joins TRBV19 to TRBJ1-5, with 7 nucleotides matching TRBD1. The DNA for the CDR3 is TGTGCCAGTAGTATAGTGGGGACAGCGAATCAGCCCCAGCATTTT. Translated: CASSIVGTANQPQHF. Looking up the rest from reference TRBV19 and TRBJ1-5 gives the full variable domain: DGGITQSPKYLFRKEGQNVTLSCEQNLNHDAMYWYRQDPGQGLRLIYYSQIVNDFQKGDIAEGYSVSREKKESFPLTVTSAQKNPTAFYLCASSIVGTANQPQHFGDGTRLSIL.